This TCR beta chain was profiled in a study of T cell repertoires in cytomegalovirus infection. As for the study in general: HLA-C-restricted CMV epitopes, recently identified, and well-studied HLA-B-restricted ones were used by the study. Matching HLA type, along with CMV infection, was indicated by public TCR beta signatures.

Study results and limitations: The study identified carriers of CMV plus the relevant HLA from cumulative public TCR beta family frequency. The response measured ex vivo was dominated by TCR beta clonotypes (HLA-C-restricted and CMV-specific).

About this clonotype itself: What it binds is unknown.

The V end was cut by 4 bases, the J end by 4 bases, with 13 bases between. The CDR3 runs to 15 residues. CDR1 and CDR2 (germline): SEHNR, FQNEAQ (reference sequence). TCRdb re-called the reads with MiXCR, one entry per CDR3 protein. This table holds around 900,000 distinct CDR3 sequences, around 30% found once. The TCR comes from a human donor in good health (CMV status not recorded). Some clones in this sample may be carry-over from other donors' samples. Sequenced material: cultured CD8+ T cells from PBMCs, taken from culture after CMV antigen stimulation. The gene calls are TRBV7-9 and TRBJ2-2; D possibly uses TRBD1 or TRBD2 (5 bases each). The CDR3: CASSSTARGTGELFF. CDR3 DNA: TGTGCCAGCAGCTCGACAGCTCGGGGCACCGGGGAGCTGTTTTTT.